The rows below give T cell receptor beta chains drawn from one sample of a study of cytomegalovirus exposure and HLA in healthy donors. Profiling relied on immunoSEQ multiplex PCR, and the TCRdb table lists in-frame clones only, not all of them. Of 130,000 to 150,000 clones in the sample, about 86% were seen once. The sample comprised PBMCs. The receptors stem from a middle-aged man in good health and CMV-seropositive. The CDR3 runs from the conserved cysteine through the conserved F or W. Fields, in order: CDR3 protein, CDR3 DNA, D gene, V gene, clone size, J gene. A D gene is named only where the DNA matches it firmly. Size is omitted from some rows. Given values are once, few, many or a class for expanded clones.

CASGTQPLHF	TGCGCCAGTGGTACTCAGCCCCTCCACTTT	NA	TRBV19	NA	TRBJ1-6
CASSQTFSGAYNEQFF	TGTGCCAGCAGCCAGACGTTTTCGGGGGCCTACAATGAGCAGTTCTTC	NA	TRBV5-4	NA	TRBJ2-1
CSVVKGSGLSYEQYF	TGCAGCGTTGTTAAGGGGTCAGGGCTTTCCTACGAGCAGTACTTC	NA	TRBV29-1	NA	TRBJ2-7
CSVGDRGSQPQHF	TGCAGCGTTGGAGACAGGGGTAGTCAGCCCCAGCATTTT	TRBD1	TRBV29-1	NA	TRBJ1-5
CASSEGQGRQPQHF	TGTGCCAGCAGTGAAGGACAGGGCCGACAGCCCCAGCATTTT	TRBD1	TRBV2	NA	TRBJ1-5
CASNDPRSSYNSPLHF	TGTGCCAGCAATGACCCACGGAGCTCCTATAATTCACCCCTCCACTTT	NA	TRBV6-1	NA	TRBJ1-6
CAIRTGESTEAFF	TGTGCCATCAGAACAGGGGAGAGCACTGAAGCTTTCTTT	TRBD1	TRBV10-3	few	TRBJ1-1
CATSSRSSYEQYF	TGTGCCACCAGCAGTAGAAGCTCCTACGAGCAGTACTTC	NA	TRBV15	NA	TRBJ2-7
CASSLAGGPNEQFF	TGTGCCAGCAGCTTAGCGGGGGGGCCCAATGAGCAGTTCTTC	TRBD2	TRBV11-2	NA	TRBJ2-1
CSVSLGANYGYTF	TGCAGCGTCTCCTTAGGGGCTAACTATGGCTACACCTTC	NA	TRBV29-1	once	TRBJ1-2
CASSVDGTENTEAFF	TGTGCCAGCAGCGTAGATGGGACTGAGAACACTGAAGCTTTCTTT	NA	TRBV9	NA	TRBJ1-1
CASSLEPGGNTGELFF	TGTGCCAGCAGCTTAGAGCCGGGGGGGAACACCGGGGAGCTGTTTTTT	TRBD2	TRBV7-2	NA	TRBJ2-2
CASSPYSGSTDTQYF	TGTGCTAGCAGCCCGTATAGCGGGAGCACAGATACGCAGTATTTT	TRBD2	TRBV7-7	NA	TRBJ2-3
CASSVLAATYNEQFF	TGTGCCAGCAGTGTTCTAGCGGCTACCTACAATGAGCAGTTCTTC	TRBD2	TRBV6-5	NA	TRBJ2-1
CASSRARQGAITVGYTF	TGTGCCAGCAGTCGAGCCCGACAGGGGGCTATCACTGTTGGCTACACCTTC	TRBD1	TRBV27	once	TRBJ1-2
CSVGGRARVETQYF	TGCAGCGTTGGAGGCAGGGCTCGAGTAGAGACCCAGTACTTC	NA	TRBV29-1	NA	TRBJ2-5
CASSLGLDLSVDEQYF	TGCGCCAGCAGCTTAGGACTAGATCTCTCCGTTGACGAGCAGTACTTC	TRBD2	TRBV5-1	NA	TRBJ2-7
CASSPYRTGTFGYTF	TGTGCCAGCAGCCCCTACCGGACAGGGACTTTTGGCTACACCTTC	TRBD1	TRBV7-9	NA	TRBJ1-2
CASSVQGEFPYEQYF	TGTGCCAGCAGCGTACAGGGGGAATTTCCCTACGAGCAGTACTTC	TRBD1	TRBV6-1	NA	TRBJ2-7
CASSLQGQPQHF	TGTGCCAGCAGTTTACAGGGCCAGCCCCAGCATTTT	NA	TRBV28	NA	TRBJ1-5
CASSPPTGIDDEQYF	TGTGCCAGCTCACCACCGACAGGGATTGATGACGAGCAGTACTTC	TRBD1	TRBV18	NA	TRBJ2-7
CASRPSSARAGNTIYF	TGTGCCAGCAGACCCAGTTCGGCCAGGGCTGGAAACACCATATATTTT	NA	TRBV2	NA	TRBJ1-3
CASSRTLAGGYEQYF	TGTGCCAGCAGCAGAACACTAGCGGGGGGCTACGAGCAGTACTTC	TRBD2	TRBV5-6	NA	TRBJ2-7
CASSKGRTSGFTDTQYF	TGTGCCAGCAGCAAAGGTCGGACTAGCGGTTTCACAGATACGCAGTATTTT	NA	TRBV21-1	NA	TRBJ2-3
CASSLVVSQETQYF	TGTGCCAGCAGCTTAGTAGTCTCCCAAGAGACCCAGTACTTC	NA	TRBV7-9	NA	TRBJ2-5
CASGGGPLEQFF	TGTGCCAGCGGGGGGGGGCCCCTAGAGCAGTTCTTC	NA	TRBV7-9	NA	TRBJ2-1
CASSPYYEQYF	TGTGCCAGCAGCCCCTACTACGAGCAGTACTTC	NA	TRBV6-6	NA	TRBJ2-7
CASSFGTGNYEQYF	TGTGCCAGCAGCTTCGGGACAGGAAACTACGAGCAGTACTTC	TRBD1	TRBV5-4	few	TRBJ2-7
CASSLEGAPGYTF	TGCGCCAGCAGCTTGGAGGGGGCCCCCGGCTACACCTTC	TRBD1	TRBV5-1	NA	TRBJ1-2
CASTDTNTGELFF	TGTGCCAGTACTGACACGAACACCGGGGAGCTGTTTTTT	NA	TRBV19	few	TRBJ2-2
CASRMTGLSLNEKLFF	TGTGCCAGTCGAATGACAGGGCTGTCCCTTAATGAAAAACTGTTTTTT	TRBD1	TRBV2	few	TRBJ1-4
CASSPTWQVDGYTF	TGTGCCAGCTCGCCGACATGGCAGGTTGATGGCTACACCTTC	NA	TRBV18	NA	TRBJ1-2
CASSQYHRETQYF	TGTGCCAGCAGCCAATACCACCGGGAGACCCAGTACTTC	NA	TRBV16	NA	TRBJ2-5
CASSGSGARQETQYF	TGTGCCAGCAGCGGTAGCGGGGCGCGGCAAGAGACCCAGTACTTC	TRBD2	TRBV5-4	once	TRBJ2-5
CASRPEPGQTYEQYF	TGTGCCAGCAGGCCTGAACCGGGACAGACCTACGAGCAGTACTTC	TRBD1	TRBV6-1	NA	TRBJ2-7
CASSLAGVWETQYF	TGTGCCAGCAGCTTAGCGGGAGTGTGGGAGACCCAGTACTTC	NA	TRBV7-6	few	TRBJ2-5
CATSRDLGRGYAEQYF	TGTGCCACCAGCAGAGACCTAGGCAGGGGGTACGCCGAGCAGTACTTC	TRBD1	TRBV15	NA	TRBJ2-7
CASSLGVGTENTIYF	TGTGCCAGCAGCTTAGGTGTCGGGACAGAAAACACCATATATTTT	TRBD1	TRBV7-2	NA	TRBJ1-3
CASSSRGARTQYF	TGTGCCAGCAGCTCCCGCGGGGCTCGGACCCAGTACTTC	NA	TRBV7-2	NA	TRBJ2-5
CASSVAGLPGGELFF	TGTGCCAGCAGCGTAGCTGGACTACCGGGGGGGGAGCTGTTTTTT	NA	TRBV9	NA	TRBJ2-2
CASSLDRGVRGYTF	TGTGCCAGCAGCTTAGATCGGGGGGTGAGGGGCTACACCTTC	NA	TRBV7-2	few	TRBJ1-2